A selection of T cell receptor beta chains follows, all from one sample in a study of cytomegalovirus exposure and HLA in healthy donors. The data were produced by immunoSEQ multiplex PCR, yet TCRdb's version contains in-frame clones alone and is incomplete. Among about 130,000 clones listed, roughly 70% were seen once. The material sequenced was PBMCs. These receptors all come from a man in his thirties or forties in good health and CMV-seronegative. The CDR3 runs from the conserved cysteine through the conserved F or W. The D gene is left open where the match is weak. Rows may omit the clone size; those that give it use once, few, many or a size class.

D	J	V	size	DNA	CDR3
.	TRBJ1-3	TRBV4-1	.	TGCGCCAGCAGCCAAGTATGGGGCCCGGACTCTGGAAACACCATATATTTT	CASSQVWGPDSGNTIYF
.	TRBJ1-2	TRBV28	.	TGTGCCAGCAGAGGCAGGGGCGGCTATGGCTACACCTTC	CASRGRGGYGYTF
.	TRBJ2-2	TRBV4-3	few	TGCGCCAGCAGCCAAGATAGGGGTGTATGGCTGTTTTTT	CASSQDRGVWLFF
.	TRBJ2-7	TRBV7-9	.	TGTTCCAGCAGCTTATCCCCTTCCGGACGGGGGAAATACGAGCAGTACTTC	CSSSLSPSGRGKYEQYF
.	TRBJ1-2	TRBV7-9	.	TGTGCCAGCAGCGCACATACAGGGTTTGGCTACACCTTC	CASSAHTGFGYTF
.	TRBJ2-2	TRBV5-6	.	TGTGCCAGCAGGCCCTTTGTGGCTCCCGGGGAGCTGTTTTTT	CASRPFVAPGELFF
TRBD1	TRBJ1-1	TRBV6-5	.	TGTGCCAGCAGTTATATGAGGGGGCGAGCTTTCTTT	CASSYMRGRAFF
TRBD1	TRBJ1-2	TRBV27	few	TGTGCCAGCAGCCCCGGACAGGGGGACTATGGCTACACCTTC	CASSPGQGDYGYTF
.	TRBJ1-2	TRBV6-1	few	TGTGCCAGCCGCGCCAGCGGCGGGGAAAACTATGGCTACACCTTC	CASRASGGENYGYTF
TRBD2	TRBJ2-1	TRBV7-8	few	TGTGCCAGCAGACCGACGGGGCCTAGCGGGGGACCGGGGTTCTTC	CASRPTGPSGGPGFF
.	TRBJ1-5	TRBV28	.	TGTGCCAGCAGCTCCTGGCGGAGAACTAGCAATCAGCCCCAGCATTTT	CASSSWRRTSNQPQHF
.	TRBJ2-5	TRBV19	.	TGTGCCAGTAGTATGGAGGACGTTTTTGGCGAGACCCAGTACTTC	CASSMEDVFGETQYF
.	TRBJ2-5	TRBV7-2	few	TGTGCCAGCAGAGCCCCTCTGGTGCGACAAGAGACCCAGTACTTC	CASRAPLVRQETQYF
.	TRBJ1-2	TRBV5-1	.	TGCGCCAGCAGACCTGAAGCGATCAGGACTTATGGCTACACCTTC	CASRPEAIRTYGYTF
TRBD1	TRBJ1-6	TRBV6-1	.	TGTGCCAGCAAGGGGGCTCTGAATTCACCCCTCCACTTT	CASKGALNSPLHF
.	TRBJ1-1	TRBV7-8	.	TGTGCCAGCAGCTTACGCCGGGTCGGCGTCACTGAAGCTTTCTTT	CASSLRRVGVTEAFF
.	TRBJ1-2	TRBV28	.	TGTGCCAGCAGTTTAGGGCCAGGGGCAGCTAACTATGGCTACACCTTC	CASSLGPGAANYGYTF
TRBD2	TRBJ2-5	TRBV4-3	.	TGCGCCAGCAGCCAAGGGGTTAGCGGGGGGGCGTACCAAGAGACCCAGTACTTC	CASSQGVSGGAYQETQYF
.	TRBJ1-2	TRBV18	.	TGTGCCAGCTCACCGTCACAGGGTTTTAACTATGGCTACACCTTC	CASSPSQGFNYGYTF
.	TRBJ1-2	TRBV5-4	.	TGTGCCAGCAGCCCCGTCCCTGGAGCTAACTATGGCTACACCTTC	CASSPVPGANYGYTF
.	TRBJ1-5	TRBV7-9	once	TGTTCCAGCAGCTCGAGGGGGGGCGTCAATCAGCCCCAGCATTTT	CSSSSRGGVNQPQHF
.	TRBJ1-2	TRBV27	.	TGTGCCAGCAGTTTATTCGGCAGGCGTTTTGCCTATGGCTACACCTTC	CASSLFGRRFAYGYTF
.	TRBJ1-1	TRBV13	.	TGTGCCAGCAGCTTAGGCAGGCGGGGGCCGGTCTTT	CASSLGRRGPVF
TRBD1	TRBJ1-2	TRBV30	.	TGTGCCTGGAAGGAAGGGTTTGGACAGGGTGGCTACACCTTC	CAWKEGFGQGGYTF
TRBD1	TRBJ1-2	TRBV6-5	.	TGTGCCAGCAGAGGACAGGGGGCGCAGAACTATGGCTACACCTTC	CASRGQGAQNYGYTF
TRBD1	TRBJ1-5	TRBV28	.	TGTGCCAGCCGTCCGGGGACAGGGGTCTCTCAGCCCCAGCATTTT	CASRPGTGVSQPQHF
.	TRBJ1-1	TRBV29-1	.	TGCAGCGTTGTGGGACTACTGAACACTGAAGCTTTCTTT	CSVVGLLNTEAFF
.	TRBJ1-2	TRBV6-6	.	TGTGCCAGCAGCCAAGGGGTGGATGGCTACACCTTC	CASSQGVDGYTF
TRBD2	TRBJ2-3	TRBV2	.	TGTGCCTCCGGGGGTGGACGGCTAGCGGGGGGGGCAACCACAGATACGCAGTATTTT	CASGGGRLAGGATTDTQYF
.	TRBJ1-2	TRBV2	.	TGTGCCAGCAGCTGGGCCCCGGCTTCCCGATCTAACTATGGCTACACCTTC	CASSWAPASRSNYGYTF
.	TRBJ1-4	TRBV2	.	TGTGCCAGCAGGCCCGGACAGAAACTAAATGAAAAACTGTTTTTT	CASRPGQKLNEKLFF
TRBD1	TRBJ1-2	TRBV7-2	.	TGTGCCAGCAGCATCCGCATTGGGACAGCCTATGGCTACACCTTC	CASSIRIGTAYGYTF
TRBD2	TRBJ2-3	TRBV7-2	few	TGTGCCAGCAGCTTCGTGAGCGGGGTTGGCGATACGCAGTATTTT	CASSFVSGVGDTQYF
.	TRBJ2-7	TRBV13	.	TGTGCCAGCAGCTTAGGTGGACTACCCTACGAGCAGTACTTC	CASSLGGLPYEQYF
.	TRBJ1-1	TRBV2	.	TGTGCCAGCAGCCCCGGGACACAGGCTTTCTTT	CASSPGTQAFF
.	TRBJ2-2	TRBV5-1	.	TGCGCCAGCAGCACCGGGACAACGAACACCGGGGAGCTGTTTTTT	CASSTGTTNTGELFF
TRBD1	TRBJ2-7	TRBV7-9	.	TGTGCCAGCAGCTTAATTAGCGGACAGGGCCCCTACGAGCAGTACTTC	CASSLISGQGPYEQYF